This T cell receptor (beta chain) was found in a study of early T cells in non-severe SARS-CoV-2 infection. The sample holds many counts of this clonotype. A single record per CDR3 protein comes from TCRdb applying MiXCR to the 5' RACE reads. The top ten hold about 5% of the sample, which has approximately 66,000 distinct CDR3 sequences, roughly an eighth seen once. Sample: whole blood. This receptor was identified in an adult who was a healthcare worker with PCR-confirmed SARS-CoV-2 infection or an uninfected control (not recorded which).

The CDR3 sequence is CASSVNRGQSREQYF. The CDR3 bases are TGTGCCAGCAGCGTGAACAGGGGGCAATCGAGAGAGCAGTACTTC. This chain links TRBV5-5 with TRBJ2-7; TRBD1 agrees at 9 bases. Germline CDR1 reads SGHKS; CDR2 reads YYEKEE (reference sequence). The junction had 12 bases not matched to a gene; V was cut back by 4 bases and J by 7 bases. The CDR3 runs 15 residues.